These 26 T cell receptor beta chains were all obtained from the same sample, sequenced in a study of blood T cell repertoires in COVID-19. The data were produced by immunoSEQ multiplex PCR, yet TCRdb's version contains in-frame clones alone and is incomplete. Among 250,000 to 300,000 clones listed, about 91% were seen once. The source material was peripheral blood. The receptors originated from a woman aged 55 to 70 with acute or convalescent COVID-19.

CDR3 bases: TGTGCCAGCAGTTCAGGCAGGGTCTTCACCTTC. Amino acid sequence: CASSSGRVFTF. V is TRBV12-3 or TRBV12-4 and J is TRBJ1-2; perhaps TRBD1 as D (5 bases). Trimming cost V 4 bases and J 13 bases, with 13 bases left between them. CDR3 length: 11 residues.

This clone was observed a single time. The rearrangement joins TRBV7-9 to TRBJ2-3, with 12 nucleotides matching TRBD2. Germline V CDR1 and CDR2: SEHNR, FQNEAQ (reference sequence). The CDR3 is 16 residues long. With V trimmed by 5 bases and J by 2 bases, 5 bases remained unmatched. The CDR3 coding sequence is TGTGCCAGCAGCCCAGGACTAGCGGGGCCCACAGATACGCAGTATTTT. It specifies CASSPGLAGPTDTQYF.

The rearrangement joins TRBV18 to TRBJ2-6, with D unclear. Germline CDR1 KGHSH, CDR2 LQKENI. Deletions cut 6 bases from V and 2 bases from J, with 5 bases between. This CDR3 contains 13 residues. The CDR3: CASSLAGANVLTF. The DNA of the CDR3 is TGTGCCAGCTCCTTAGCTGGGGCCAACGTCCTGACTTTC.

V is TRBV6-5 and J is TRBJ2-7, with D possibly being TRBD1 (6 bases). V was trimmed by 4 bases and J by 2 bases, leaving 9 bases between them. The V gene's germline CDR1 is MNHEY and CDR2 SVGAGI. The CDR3 has 13 amino acids. The CDR3 is CASSSRQAYEQYF. The DNA of the CDR3 is TGTGCCAGCAGTTCGCGACAGGCCTACGAGCAGTACTTC.

J is TRBJ2-1 and V is TRBV27; D gene ambiguous. Germline values: CDR1 MNHEY, CDR2 SMNVEV (reference sequence). V gave up 3 bases and J gave up 1 base, with 10 bases separating them. CDR3 length: 15 residues. The CDR3 DNA reads TGTGCCAGCAGTTTCTCTGCGACATCCTACAATGAGCAGTTCTTC. This codes for CASSFSATSYNEQFF.

This clone was observed once. The chain is built from TRBV3-1 (or the pseudogene TRBV3-2) and TRBJ1-1; D not resolved. Trimming took off 1 base at V and 1 base at J, with 7 bases between the two ends. Germline CDR1 and CDR2: LGHDT and YNNKEL (reference sequence). The CDR3 extends over 14 amino acids. CDR3 nucleotide sequence: TGTGCCAGCAGCCAAGGGACTCCGAACACTGAAGCTTTCTTT. Protein sequence: CASSQGTPNTEAFF.

This chain uses TRBV27 with TRBJ2-1; D may be TRBD1 (6 bases). Trimming cost V 0 bases and J 1 base, with 19 bases left between them. Per the germline V gene, CDR1 is MNHEY and CDR2 is SMNVEV (reference sequence). The CDR3 runs 19 residues. The DNA of the CDR3 is TGTGCCAGCAGTTTATCGGCATCATCCTACAGGGTTTCCTACAATGAGCAGTTCTTC. Its protein is CASSLSASSYRVSYNEQFF.

The J gene is TRBJ2-7, the V gene TRBV27, with D perhaps matching TRBD1 (5 bases). V was clipped by 6 bases and J by 3 bases, with 15 bases between them. Germline V CDR1 and CDR2: MNHEY, SMNVEV (reference sequence). CDR3 length: 14 amino acids. The CDR3 DNA reads as TGTGCCAGCAGCCCTCTAGGCAGGGACTACGAGCAGTACTTC. This translates into CASSPLGRDYEQYF.

The rearrangement uses TRBV6-1 and TRBJ1-1; the D is unclear. The CDR3 contains 13 residues. Germline values: CDR1 MNHNS, CDR2 SASEGT. The ends were cut back, 3 bases at V and 1 base at J, with 6 bases in the middle. This CDR3 is CASSEFRNTEAFF. The CDR3 DNA is TGTGCCAGCAGTGAGTTTCGGAACACTGAAGCTTTCTTT.

The genes are TRBV5-6 and TRBJ1-2, with 9 bases matching TRBD1. The germline V gene has CDR1 SGHDT and CDR2 YYEEEE. V was pared by 3 bases and J by 4 bases, with 7 bases of the junction left unmatched. The CDR3 sequence is 15 residues long. The chain's CDR3 is CASSSGTGILYGYTF. CDR3 bases: TGTGCCAGCAGCTCCGGGACAGGGATTCTCTATGGCTACACCTTC. The whole variable domain, filled in from reference TRBV5-6 and TRBJ1-2, reads DAGVTQSPTHLIKTRGQQVTLRCSPKSGHDTVSWYQQALGQGPQFIFQYYEEEERQRGNFPDRFSGHQFPNYSSELNVNALLLGDSALYLCASSSGTGILYGYTFGSGTRLTVV.

As to this clone: Additional DNA sequences in this sample encode the identical CDR3. The chain uses TRBV5-1 and TRBJ2-2, with D possibly TRBD1 on 6 matching bases. Germline CDR1 is SGHRS and CDR2 is YFSETQ. This CDR3 spans 15 amino acids. V was trimmed by 7 bases and J by 0 bases, leaving 13 bases between them. CDR3 region: CASSLGAANTGELFF. The CDR3 DNA sequence: TGCGCCAGCTCCCTGGGGGCGGCGAACACCGGGGAGCTGTTTTTT. The full variable domain, with the rest looked up from reference TRBV5-1 and TRBJ2-2, is KAGVTQTPRYLIKTRGQQVTLSCSPISGHRSVSWYQQTPGQGLQFLFEYFSETQRNKGNFPGRFSGRQFSNSRSEMNVSTLELGDSALYLCASSLGAANTGELFFGEGSRLTVL.

This chain joins TRBV5-1 and TRBJ2-3; the match to TRBD2 covers 7 bases. Germline CDR1 and CDR2: SGHRS and YFSETQ. The CDR3 totals 16 residues. The V gene end was trimmed by 0 bases and the J gene end by 2 bases; junction bases not matched to a gene: 6. The CDR3 region is CASSLVGGGDTDTQYF. The DNA for the CDR3 is TGCGCCAGCAGCTTGGTCGGGGGAGGGGACACAGATACGCAGTATTTT. Filled out from reference TRBV5-1 and TRBJ2-3, the complete variable domain reads KAGVTQTPRYLIKTRGQQVTLSCSPISGHRSVSWYQQTPGQGLQFLFEYFSETQRNKGNFPGRFSGRQFSNSRSEMNVSTLELGDSALYLCASSLVGGGDTDTQYFGPGTRLTVL.

The V and J genes are TRBV9 and TRBJ1-1; 7 positions agree with TRBD1. The V gene's germline CDR1 is SGDLS and CDR2 YYNGEE. The CDR3 has 12 amino acids. J lost 11 bases, V lost 3 bases, and 7 bases had no gene match. The CDR3 DNA is TGTGCCAGCAGCGGCCAGGGGGGTGGGGCTTTCTTT. Protein product: CASSGQGGGAFF.

This rearrangement joins TRBV28 to TRBJ2-1, with 7 bases lining up with TRBD1. This CDR3 comprises 15 residues. V lost 5 bases, J lost 2 bases, and 6 bases stayed unmatched. Germline V gene sequence: CDR1 MDHEN, CDR2 SYDVKM. Here the CDR3 DNA reads TGTGCCAGCAGTGAGGGGACAGCTACCTACAATGAGCAGTTCTTC. Translation gives CASSEGTATYNEQFF.

This rearrangement joins TRBV3-1 (or the pseudogene TRBV3-2) to TRBJ2-5, with 9 nucleotides matching TRBD1. Germline assignment: CDR1 LGHDT and CDR2 YNNKEL (reference sequence). J gave up 1 base and V 4 bases, and 13 bases lay outside the gene matches. The CDR3 spans 18 residues. The CDR3 reads CASSRGDRVGVAQETQYF. Written as DNA, the CDR3 is TGTGCCAGCAGCCGAGGGGACAGGGTTGGGGTAGCCCAAGAGACCCAGTACTTC.

The V gene is TRBV28, the J gene TRBJ1-3; a possible D gene is TRBD1 (5 bases). The CDR3 contains 13 residues. V was shortened by 6 bases and J by 3 bases, with 9 bases between the two germline ends. The germline V gene encodes CDR1 MDHEN and CDR2 SYDVKM. The CDR3 nucleotides are TGTGCCAGCAGACTCGACAGTGGAAACACCATATATTTT. It codes for CASRLDSGNTIYF. The variable domain in full, with the rest retrieved from reference TRBV28 and TRBJ1-3, is DVKVTQSSRYLVKRTGEKVFLECVQDMDHENMFWYRQDPGLGLRLIYFSYDVKMKEKGDIPEGYSVSREKKERFSLILESASTNQTSMYLCASRLDSGNTIYFGEGSWLTVV.

The chain links TRBV27 to TRBJ2-1; 15 bases are shared with TRBD2. The CDR3 is made up of 22 amino acids. Germline CDR1 MNHEY, CDR2 SMNVEV (reference sequence). Germline trimming cut 0 bases from V and 1 base from J; bases unmatched to any gene: 13. For the CDR3, the DNA is TGTGCCAGCAGTTTATCCGTCCTCGGACTAGCGGGAGGGCCGGGGTCCTACAATGAGCAGTTCTTC. It codes for CASSLSVLGLAGGPGSYNEQFF.

The rearrangement uses TRBV5-5 and TRBJ1-4; perhaps TRBD1 as D (6 bases). V was cut by 5 bases and J by 6 bases, with 14 bases left in between. The CDR3 is 14 amino acids. Germline V lookup: CDR1 SGHKS, CDR2 YYEKEE (reference sequence). CDR3 in amino acids: CASSSRGPDEKLFF. CDR3 bases: TGTGCCAGCAGTTCCAGGGGTCCGGATGAAAAACTGTTTTTT.

This chain connects TRBV7-8 to TRBJ2-6, with a possible D match to TRBD1 (5 bases). CDR1 is SGHVS, CDR2 FQNEAQ, per germline. Between the trimmed V and J ends, which lost 5 bases and 0 bases, there was a span of 20 bases. The length of the CDR3 is 19 residues. CDR3 residues: CASSIRNRSLYSGANVLTF. Here the CDR3 DNA reads TGTGCCAGCAGCATACGAAACAGGTCCCTTTACTCTGGGGCCAACGTCCTGACTTTC.

The V and J genes are TRBV7-3 and TRBJ1-5; possibly TRBD1 for D (5 bases). V shed 3 bases and J shed 6 bases, with 15 bases lying between them. CDR3 length equals 15 residues. Germline V gene lookup returns CDR1 SGHTA and CDR2 FQGTGA. The CDR3 here is CASSLSGTGGQPQHF. The CDR3 nucleotides are TGTGCCAGCAGCTTGTCGGGGACCGGGGGTCAGCCCCAGCATTTT.

The V call is TRBV9, the J call TRBJ1-1; D remains ambiguous. Germline loops: CDR1 SGDLS, CDR2 YYNGEE. The CDR3 runs 15 residues. V shed 0 bases and J shed 0 bases, with 9 bases lying between them. CDR3 residues: CASSVVNSLNTEAFF. The CDR3 bases are TGTGCCAGCAGCGTAGTGAACAGCTTGAACACTGAAGCTTTCTTT.

The chain combines TRBV6-2 or TRBV6-3 with TRBJ1-5; 8 nucleotides line up with TRBD1. The V gene end was trimmed by 5 bases and the J gene end by 0 bases; junction bases not matched to a gene: 12. Germline V gives CDR1 MNHEY, CDR2 SVGEGT. This CDR3 has 18 residues. The CDR3 reads CASSRNTGGITSNQPQHF. The CDR3 nucleotides read TGTGCCAGCAGTCGCAACACAGGGGGAATTACTAGCAATCAGCCCCAGCATTTT.

The chain is built from TRBV4-3 and TRBJ1-6; D is undetermined. CDR1 is LGHNA and CDR2 is YSLEER in the germline V gene. The CDR3 totals 13 residues. The V gene lost 0 bases and the J gene lost 9 bases, with 6 bases spanning the gap. In nucleotides, the CDR3 is TGCGCCAGCAGCCAAGACCCGGGTTCACCCCTCCACTTT. It specifies CASSQDPGSPLHF.

This chain connects TRBV18 to TRBJ2-1; the match to TRBD1 covers 8 bases. The germline V gene encodes CDR1 KGHSH and CDR2 LQKENI. CDR3 length equals 15 residues. The V segment lost 2 bases and the J segment 7 bases; nucleotides outside the gene matches: 7. In DNA, the CDR3 is TGTGCCAGCTCACCAGGGACAGGTCGTAAAAATGAGCAGTTCTTC. Protein sequence: CASSPGTGRKNEQFF. Filled out from reference TRBV18 and TRBJ2-1, the complete variable domain reads NAGVMQNPRHLVRRRGQEARLRCSPMKGHSHVYWYRQLPEEGLKFMVYLQKENIIDESGMPKERFSAEFPKEGPSILRIQQVVRGDSAAYFCASSPGTGRKNEQFFGPGTRLTVL.

The V gene is TRBV5-4, the J gene TRBJ2-7, with 13 bases fitting TRBD2. Germline V gives CDR1 SGHNT, CDR2 YYREEE (reference sequence). Unmatched junction bases numbered 4, after V lost 2 bases and J lost 11 bases. There are 13 residues in the CDR3. The CDR3 protein is CASSFGLAGEKYF. CDR3 bases: TGTGCCAGCAGCTTTGGACTAGCGGGAGAGAAGTACTTC. Combining the CDR3 with reference TRBV5-4 and TRBJ2-7 gives the whole variable domain ETGVTQSPTHLIKTRGQQVTLRCSSQSGHNTVSWYQQALGQGPQFIFQYYREEENGRGNFPPRFSGLQFPNYSSELNVNALELDDSALYLCASSFGLAGEKYFGPGTRLTVT.

This clone was seen only once. The V gene is TRBV6-4, the J gene TRBJ2-2; possibly TRBD2 for D (6 bases). CDR1 is MRHNA and CDR2 is SNTAGT in the germline V gene. Trimming cost V 5 bases and J 7 bases, with 11 bases left between them. The CDR3 covers 13 residues. The CDR3 region has the DNA TGTGCCAGCAGTCGAACCGGGGGCGGGGAGCTGTTTTTT. This gives the protein CASSRTGGGELFF.